These 28 T cell receptor beta chains were all obtained from the same sample, sequenced in a study of T cell responses to AZD1222 COVID-19 vaccine. The repertoire was sequenced with immunoSEQ multiplex PCR; TCRdb's copy has only in-frame clones and lacks some. The sample contains more than 85,000 clones, over 90% of which appear only once. Here the sequenced sample was peripheral blood, taken 28 days after the second AZD1222 dose. These receptors all stem from an adult who received the AZD1222 COVID-19 vaccine.

The chain combines TRBV7-6 with TRBJ1-2; no firm D call. CDR3 length: 15 residues. Per germline, CDR1 SGHVS and CDR2 FNYEAQ. V was pared by 5 bases and J by 3 bases, with 16 bases between. The CDR3 nucleotides read TGTGCCAGCAGCCCTAATGTGGGCGGCTACTATGGCTACACCTTC. This sequence encodes CASSPNVGGYYGYTF.

Here the CDR3 reads CASSLGGGEGETQYF. CDR3 nucleotide sequence: TGTGCCAGCAGCTTGGGCGGGGGCGAAGGAGAGACCCAGTACTTC. The chain recombines TRBV5-4 with TRBJ2-5, with a weak D call TRBD2 (7 bases). Germline values: CDR1 SGHNT, CDR2 YYREEE (reference sequence). V lost 0 bases to trimming and J lost 4 bases, with 13 bases between them. The CDR3 is 15 residues long. The complete variable domain, with remaining parts taken from reference TRBV5-4 and TRBJ2-5, reads ETGVTQSPTHLIKTRGQQVTLRCSSQSGHNTVSWYQQALGQGPQFIFQYYREEENGRGNFPPRFSGLQFPNYSSELNVNALELDDSALYLCASSLGGGEGETQYFGPGTRLLVL.

The V call is TRBV19, the J call TRBJ2-7, with 11 bases identical to TRBD1. V was clipped by 4 bases and J by 2 bases; unmatched bases: 1. The CDR3 runs 14 residues. Germline values: CDR1 LNHDA, CDR2 SQIVND (reference sequence). The CDR3, as DNA: TGTGCCAGTAGTACGGGACAGGGGGCCTACGAGCAGTACTTC. Encoded protein: CASSTGQGAYEQYF.

This clone was observed a single time. CDR3 residues: CASSYGADNPGELFF. Written as DNA, the CDR3 is TGTGCCAGCAGTTACGGGGCGGACAATCCCGGGGAGCTGTTTTTT. The chain joins TRBV6-5 to TRBJ2-2, with D possibly TRBD1 on 5 matching bases. Germline CDR1 and CDR2: MNHEY and SVGAGI. Trimming cost V 2 bases and J 6 bases, with 13 bases left between them. The CDR3 spans 15 residues.

V and J are TRBV2 and TRBJ1-2, with 7 bases aligning to TRBD1. J lost 0 bases, V lost 6 bases, and 7 bases had no gene match. CDR1 SNHLY and CDR2 FYNNEI come from the germline V gene. This CDR3 is 15 amino acids long. In nucleotides, the CDR3 is TGTGCCAGCAGGCAAGGACAGGCCGCTAACTATGGCTACACCTTC. Protein sequence: CASRQGQAANYGYTF.

J is TRBJ2-3 and V is TRBV25-1; 9 positions agree with TRBD2. Germline CDR1 reads MGHDK; CDR2 reads SYGVNS. The CDR3 totals 14 residues. V shed 4 bases, J shed 7 bases, and the junction held 6 bases outside the gene matches. CDR3 nucleotide sequence: TGTGCCAGCAGTGTCGCTAGCGGGATGTATACGCAGTATTTT. Protein: CASSVASGMYTQYF.

The rearrangement links TRBV10-3 to TRBJ1-5; 7 nucleotides line up with TRBD1. The CDR3 covers 14 residues. Trimming at V came to 0 bases and at J to 4 bases, leaving 0 bases not matched to a gene. In germline, CDR1 is ENHRY, CDR2 SYGVKD. DNA for the CDR3: TGTGCCATCAGTGAGTCGACAGGGAATCAGCCCCAGCATTTT. As protein: CAISESTGNQPQHF.

The genes are TRBV6-2 or TRBV6-3 and TRBJ1-5; D not resolved. V was cut by 3 bases and J by 0 bases, with 6 bases left in between. This CDR3 contains 14 residues. Germline V gene sequence: CDR1 MNHEY, CDR2 SVGEGT. CDR3 in DNA: TGTGCCAGCAGTTATTATAATAGCAATCAGCCCCAGCATTTT. Protein product: CASSYYNSNQPQHF.

V gene TRBV5-1 combines with J gene TRBJ2-2; D is possibly TRBD1 (6 bases). In germline, CDR1 is SGHRS, CDR2 YFSETQ. There are 12 residues in the CDR3. V lost 10 bases and J 6 bases, leaving 13 bases between the germline ends. The CDR3 sequence: CAATGGAGELFF. CDR3 DNA: TGCGCCGCGACAGGAGGCGCCGGGGAGCTGTTTTTT.

A single count supports this clone. The chain couples TRBV4-1 to TRBJ1-3; the D gene is possibly TRBD1 (6 bases). Trimming cost V 2 bases and J 0 bases, with 14 bases left between them. From germline, CDR1 is MGHRA and CDR2 YSYEKL. The CDR3 is 17 amino acids. Here the CDR3 reads CASSQHITGSSGNTIYF. CDR3 coding DNA: TGCGCCAGCAGCCAACATATTACAGGGAGCTCTGGAAACACCATATATTTT.

The gene calls are TRBV3-1 (or the pseudogene TRBV3-2) and TRBJ2-7; TRBD1 matches at 8 bases. The germline V gene has CDR1 LGHDT and CDR2 YNNKEL (reference sequence). The V and J ends lost 1 base and 5 bases, in that order; junction bases with no gene match: 7. The CDR3 consists of 15 residues. The CDR3 spells CASSQGQGRNHEQYF. The CDR3 DNA sequence: TGTGCCAGCAGCCAAGGACAGGGGAGGAACCACGAGCAGTACTTC.

This clone was counted once. The chain uses TRBV4-1 and TRBJ1-1, with 12 positions matching TRBD1. The germline gives CDR1 MGHRA, CDR2 YSYEKL. CDR3 length equals 17 residues. V lost 2 bases, J lost 1 base, and 5 bases stayed unmatched. In nucleotides, the CDR3 is TGCGCCAGCAGCCAAAGGGACAGGGGGCTTGGGAACACTGAAGCTTTCTTT. It specifies CASSQRDRGLGNTEAFF.

The chain employs TRBV28 and TRBJ2-1; the D gene is possibly TRBD2 (5 bases). Germline V gene lookup returns CDR1 MDHEN and CDR2 SYDVKM. Trimming took off 7 bases at V and 0 bases at J, with 10 bases between the two ends. The CDR3 runs to 14 residues. CDR3 amino acids: CASKRRNSYNEQFF. In DNA, the CDR3 is TGTGCCAGCAAGCGGAGGAACTCCTACAATGAGCAGTTCTTC.

The chain links TRBV28 to TRBJ1-6; D uncertain. Between the trimmed V and J ends, which lost 5 bases and 8 bases, there was a span of 4 bases. CDR1 and CDR2 from the germline V gene are MDHEN and SYDVKM. CDR3 length: 11 residues. CDR3 bases: TGTGCCAGCAGTGGGGATTCACCCCTCCACTTT. This encodes CASSGDSPLHF.

The genes are TRBV6-1 and TRBJ1-1; no clear D gene. Looked up from germline, CDR1 is MNHNS and CDR2 is SASEGT. The CDR3 extends over 14 amino acids. V lost 2 bases and J lost 7, with 14 bases in between. CDR3 coding DNA: TGTGCCAGCAGTGAACCTGGGGAGGGCCGTGAAGCTTTCTTT. Protein sequence: CASSEPGEGREAFF.

The V and J genes are TRBV29-1 and TRBJ1-1; D is ambiguous. The CDR3 contains 14 residues. The germline gives CDR1 SQVTM, CDR2 ANQGSEA. Between the trimmed V and J ends, which lost 6 bases and 0 bases, there was a span of 14 bases. This CDR3 is CSVAGEYMNTEAFF. The CDR3 coding sequence is TGCAGCGTCGCTGGAGAATACATGAACACTGAAGCTTTCTTT.

This clone was detected once. The V gene is TRBV6-5, the J gene TRBJ2-7, with TRBD2 as a possible D gene (5 bases). V was cut by 8 bases and J by 4 bases, with 15 bases left in between. Germline V CDR1 and CDR2: MNHEY, SVGAGI. The CDR3 covers 13 residues. The CDR3 bases are TGTGCCAGCGGAAAGGGAGTGGGTTACGAGCAGTACTTC. Its translation: CASGKGVGYEQYF.

The chain combines TRBV27 with TRBJ1-2, with 8 bases matching TRBD1. The J segment lost 3 bases and the V segment lost 5 bases, leaving 11 bases of the junction unmatched. Germline-derived CDR1 and CDR2 are MNHEY and SMNVEV (reference sequence). This CDR3 comprises 16 residues. CDR3 nucleotide sequence: TGTGCCAGCAGTACGAACCGGGACAGGTCGCACTATGGCTACACCTTC. Its protein product is CASSTNRDRSHYGYTF.

This chain links TRBV6-5 with TRBJ1-4; TRBD1 is a possible D gene (6 bases). Germline CDR1 MNHEY, CDR2 SVGAGI. V was pared by 5 bases and J by 6 bases, with 16 bases between. This CDR3 is 15 amino acids long. The CDR3: CASSLGGDPDEKLFF. The CDR3 DNA reads TGTGCCAGCAGTCTAGGGGGTGATCCAGATGAAAAACTGTTTTTT.

By sample share, this clone is medium-sized (0.01 to 0.1%). The chain is built from TRBV10-1 and TRBJ2-1, with 13 bases identical to TRBD2. J was trimmed by 8 bases and V by 4 bases; bases with no gene match: 2. Germline loops: CDR1 WNHNN, CDR2 SYGVQD (reference sequence). The CDR3 spans 14 residues. The CDR3 sequence: CASSGTSGSDEQFF. The CDR3 nucleotides are TGCGCCAGCAGTGGGACTAGCGGGAGTGATGAGCAGTTCTTC.

CDR3 protein: CASKTSGSSYEQYF. The CDR3 DNA reads TGTGCCAGTAAAACTAGCGGGAGTTCCTACGAGCAGTACTTC. The chain uses TRBV19 and TRBJ2-7, with 11 bases matching TRBD2. J lost 1 base, V lost 7 bases, and 3 bases had no gene match. Germline loops: CDR1 LNHDA, CDR2 SQIVND (reference sequence). The CDR3 is 14 amino acids.

The CDR3 DNA reads as TGCGCCAGCAGCTTTCATGACAGTAGGTATTTGTACGAGCAGTACTTC. Encoded protein: CASSFHDSRYLYEQYF. The rearrangement uses TRBV5-1 and TRBJ2-7, with a possible D match to TRBD1 (5 bases). CDR3 length: 16 amino acids. V dropped 2 bases and J dropped 4 bases, with 19 bases sitting between them. Per germline, CDR1 SGHRS and CDR2 YFSETQ.

The V call is TRBV9, the J call TRBJ1-1; 9 nucleotides align to TRBD1. The J segment lost 1 base and the V segment lost 4 bases, leaving 8 bases of the junction unmatched. CDR3 size: 16 residues. Germline CDR1 is SGDLS and CDR2 is YYNGEE. The CDR3 bases are TGTGCCAGCAGCCCTTTGGGACAGGGTGCGAACACTGAAGCTTTCTTT. Its translation: CASSPLGQGANTEAFF. The full variable domain, rest sourced from reference TRBV9 and TRBJ1-1, is DSGVTQTPKHLITATGQRVTLRCSPRSGDLSVYWYQQSLDQGLQFLIQYYNGEERAKGNILERFSAQQFPDLHSELNLSSLELGDSALYFCASSPLGQGANTEAFFGQGTRLTVV.

The V gene is TRBV13, the J gene TRBJ2-7, with TRBD2 identical over 8 bases. V trimming: 4 bases; J trimming: 2 bases; junction bases outside the gene matches: 10. Germline V gene sequence: CDR1 PRHDT, CDR2 FYEKMQ (reference sequence). The CDR3 loop spans 16 amino acids. The CDR3: CASSSSLAGIPYEQYF. CDR3 coding DNA: TGTGCCAGCAGCTCTTCCTTAGCGGGAATCCCCTACGAGCAGTACTTC.

The CDR3 sequence: CASSPGGQPQHF. For the CDR3, the DNA is TGTGCCAGCAGTCCGGGGGGTCAGCCCCAGCATTTT. The chain is built from TRBV7-9 and TRBJ1-5, with D possibly matching TRBD1 (5 bases). There are 12 residues in the CDR3. Germline CDR1 and CDR2: SEHNR and FQNEAQ (reference sequence). Trimming removed 6 bases from V and 6 bases from J, with 9 bases in between.

The chain has TRBV6-1 and TRBJ1-1, with 8 bases aligning to TRBD1. Germline V lookup: CDR1 MNHNS, CDR2 SASEGT. The junction had 4 bases not matched to a gene; V was cut back by 1 base and J by 6 bases. The CDR3 runs to 14 residues. CDR3 DNA sequence: TGTGCCAGCAGTGAAGGTCCAGGGGGCTCTGAAGCTTTCTTT. Translating it yields CASSEGPGGSEAFF.

The chain uses TRBV6-1 and TRBJ1-5; D gene uncertain. The germline V and J ends were trimmed by 4 bases and 0 bases, with 19 bases remaining between them. The CDR3 is 18 residues long. The germline V gene encodes CDR1 MNHNS and CDR2 SASEGT. As DNA, the CDR3 is TGTGCCAGCAGTGGTCGGGCTCGAGGGTCGTATAGCAATCAGCCCCAGCATTTT. It specifies CASSGRARGSYSNQPQHF.

The CDR3 coding sequence is TGTGCCAGCAGTGGAGGAACTAGCGTACGTCCCCAAGAGACCCAGTACTTC. Translated, it gives CASSGGTSVRPQETQYF. V and J are TRBV6-1 and TRBJ2-5; 7 nucleotides align to TRBD2. The CDR3 is made up of 17 amino acids. V lost 4 bases, J lost 1 base, and 12 bases stayed unmatched. CDR1 and CDR2 (germline): MNHNS, SASEGT.